This is a list of T cell receptor beta chains from one sample in a study of cytomegalovirus exposure and HLA in healthy donors. The table came from immunoSEQ multiplex PCR; TCRdb's copy has only in-frame clones and leaves some out. The table has 120,000 to 150,000 clones, about 82% seen once. The sample consisted of PBMCs. All receptors come from a man aged 30 to 39 in good health and CMV-seronegative. Each CDR3 is given with its conserved first and last residue. A D gene is named only where the DNA matches it firmly.

V gene	J gene	D gene	CDR3 protein
TRBV27	TRBJ2-7	TRBD2	CASSLSLAGVSYEQYF
TRBV5-4	TRBJ2-3	TRBD2	CASSSRLAESTDTQYF
TRBV7-9	TRBJ1-2	-	CASSLTPSYGYTF
TRBV7-6	TRBJ2-3	-	CASSLGNGGAKDTQYF
TRBV6-1	TRBJ1-6	-	CASSDRGGNSPLHF
TRBV28	TRBJ1-5	-	CASRAGVRQPQHF
TRBV19	TRBJ2-2	TRBD1	CASSSEGQGIAGELFF
TRBV30	TRBJ1-3	-	CAWSSRGNTIYF
TRBV29-1	TRBJ2-2	-	CSGGLRGELFF
TRBV2	TRBJ1-2	-	CASSELGGYGYTF
TRBV5-1	TRBJ2-1	TRBD1	CASNVGDRHNEQFF
TRBV2	TRBJ2-2	TRBD1	CASRTLLGQGSGELFF
TRBV7-9	TRBJ2-7	TRBD1	CASSSQGASYEQYF
TRBV21-1	TRBJ2-6	-	CASSPPQGSGANVLTF
TRBV6-5	TRBJ1-1	-	CASSWTVMNTEAFF
TRBV15	TRBJ1-5	-	CATSRPQGLANQPQNF
TRBV7-9	TRBJ2-5	TRBD2	CASSLSGGNQETQYF
TRBV18	TRBJ2-2	TRBD1	CASSLGTGNTGELFF
TRBV15	TRBJ1-1	TRBD1	CATSGRQGGSLNTEAFF
TRBV27	TRBJ2-2	TRBD1	CASSSAGTVVYTGELFF
TRBV6-5	TRBJ1-1	-	CASTISRRRDTEAFF
TRBV7-2	TRBJ2-2	-	CASSLAVRGTGELFF
TRBV6-5	TRBJ1-1	-	CASAGRYTEAFF
TRBV28	TRBJ1-1	-	CASEGADMNTEAFF
TRBV27	TRBJ2-3	TRBD1	CASSTRPDRADTQYF
TRBV27	TRBJ2-1	-	CASPTSSYNEQFF
TRBV11-3	TRBJ1-1	-	CASSLDRNTEAFF
TRBV28	TRBJ2-1	TRBD2	CASSSGGAGGNNEQFF
TRBV2	TRBJ1-1	-	CASTSPGMNTEAFF
TRBV4-1	TRBJ2-2	TRBD2	CASSTARGLTSGGNTGELFF
TRBV9	TRBJ2-3	-	CASSVTGKHGTDTQYF
TRBV5-1	TRBJ1-6	-	CASSVYQGSDSPLHF
TRBV6-5	TRBJ1-1	TRBD1	CASSLLTGGRPEAFF
TRBV6-1	TRBJ2-7	TRBD2	CASSETAGLAVYEQYF
TRBV25-1	TRBJ1-1	-	CASSLIDSRGTFF
TRBV23-1	TRBJ2-2	-	CASSPLARANTGELFF
TRBV10-3	TRBJ2-1	TRBD1	CAISDRSRGPYNEQFF
TRBV15	TRBJ2-3	-	CATSSAGGTTDTQYF
TRBV6-1	TRBJ2-2	TRBD1	CASSEAGQGAGELFF
TRBV5-1	TRBJ1-2	-	CASRSGTTTSGYGYTF
TRBV19	TRBJ1-4	TRBD1	CASSLQGIGEKLFF
TRBV28	TRBJ1-1	-	CASSFPGTEAFF
TRBV2	TRBJ2-7	-	CASSEDETGVSYEQYF
TRBV15	TRBJ2-1	-	CATSARQREQFF
TRBV2	TRBJ2-1	-	CASRTGEDLGSYNEQFF
TRBV5-6	TRBJ2-7	-	CASSSGHLYEQYF